This T cell receptor (beta chain) was recorded in a study of metastatic and nonmetastatic thyroid tumors. About the study: Comparative analysis of repertoires was undertaken across blood and tumor or nodule tissue obtained from malignant and benign thyroid patients.

As to this clone: A junction boundary mismatches the germline segment, possibly from a read error.

Thyroid surgery had not been preceded by any treatment in any patient. With MiXCR, TCRdb called clones anew from the PCR reads. Here the sample spans tens of thousands of clones, roughly 27% being singletons. The CDR3 loop spans 15 amino acids. The germline gives CDR1 LGHDT, CDR2 YNNKEL (reference sequence). The chain joins TRBV3-1 to TRBJ2-7; D uncertain. Sequencing was performed on blood. The TCR was taken from a male donor with papillary thyroid cancer or a benign thyroid nodule (not recorded which). Some clones in this sample may be carry-over from other donors' samples. The DNA of the CDR3 is TGTTCCAGCAGCCGGGTGGCATCAGACTTGTCCGAGCAGTACTTC. It codes for CSSSRVASDLSEQYF.